This T cell receptor (beta chain) was recovered during a study of control samples from healthy donors and cancer patients. The method was immunoSEQ multiplex PCR; TCRdb's version includes in-frame clones alone and lacks a portion of them. This sample has roughly 34,000 clones, with roughly nine tenths found just once. Germline V gene sequence: CDR1 SGHRS, CDR2 YFSETQ. The CDR3 has 11 amino acids. The V gene end was trimmed by 5 bases and the J gene end by 8 bases; junction bases not matched to a gene: 1. The J gene is TRBJ2-1, the V gene TRBV5-1, with 7 bases aligning to TRBD1. The receptor was derived from a woman aged 40-49 years with lung cancer. Sequencing was performed on PBMCs. This chain's CDR3 is CASRDRDEQFF. CDR3 coding DNA: TGCGCCAGCAGAGACAGGGATGAGCAGTTCTTC.